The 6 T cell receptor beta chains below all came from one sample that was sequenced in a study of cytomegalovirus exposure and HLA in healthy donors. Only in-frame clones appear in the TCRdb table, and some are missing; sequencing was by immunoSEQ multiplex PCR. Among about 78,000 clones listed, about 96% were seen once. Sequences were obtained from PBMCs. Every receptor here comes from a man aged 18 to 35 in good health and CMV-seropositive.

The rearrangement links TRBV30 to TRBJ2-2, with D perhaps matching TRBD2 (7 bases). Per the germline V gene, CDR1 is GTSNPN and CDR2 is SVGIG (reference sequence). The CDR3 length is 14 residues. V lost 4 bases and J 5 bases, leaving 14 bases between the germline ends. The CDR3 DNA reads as TGTGCCTGGAATCCGGGGGGCGGGACCGGGGAGCTGTTTTTT. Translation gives CAWNPGGGTGELFF.

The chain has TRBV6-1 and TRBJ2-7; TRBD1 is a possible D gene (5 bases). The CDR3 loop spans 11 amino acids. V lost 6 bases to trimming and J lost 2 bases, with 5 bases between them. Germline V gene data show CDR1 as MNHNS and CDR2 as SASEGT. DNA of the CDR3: TGTGCCAGCAGACAGGCCTACGAGCAGTACTTC. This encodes CASRQAYEQYF.

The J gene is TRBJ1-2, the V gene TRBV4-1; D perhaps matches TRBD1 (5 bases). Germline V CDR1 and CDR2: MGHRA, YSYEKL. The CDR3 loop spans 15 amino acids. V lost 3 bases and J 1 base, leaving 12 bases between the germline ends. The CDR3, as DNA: TGCGCCAGCAGCCAGCATGAACAGGTTAACTATGGCTACACCTTC. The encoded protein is CASSQHEQVNYGYTF.

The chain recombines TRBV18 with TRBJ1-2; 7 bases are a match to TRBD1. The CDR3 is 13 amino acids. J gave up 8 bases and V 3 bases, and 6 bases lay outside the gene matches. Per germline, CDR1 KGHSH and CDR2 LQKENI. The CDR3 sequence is CASSPRDRIGYTF. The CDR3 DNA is TGTGCCAGCTCACCCCGGGACAGAATCGGCTACACCTTC.

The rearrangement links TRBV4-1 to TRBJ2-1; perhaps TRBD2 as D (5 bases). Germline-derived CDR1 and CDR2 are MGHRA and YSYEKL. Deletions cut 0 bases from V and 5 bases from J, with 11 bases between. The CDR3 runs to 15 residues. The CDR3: CASSQDPRTDNEQFF. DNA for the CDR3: TGCGCCAGCAGCCAAGATCCTAGGACTGACAATGAGCAGTTCTTC.

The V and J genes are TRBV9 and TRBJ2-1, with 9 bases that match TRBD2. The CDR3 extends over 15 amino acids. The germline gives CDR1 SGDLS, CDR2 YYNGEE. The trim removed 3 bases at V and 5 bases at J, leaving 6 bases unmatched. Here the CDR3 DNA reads TGTGCCAGCAGCGGTAGCGGGAGCCTACACAATGAGCAGTTCTTC. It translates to CASSGSGSLHNEQFF.